One and the same sample provided the 22 T cell receptor beta chains below, sequenced in a study of CD4 T cells in relation to SARS-CoV-2 and coronaviruses. Measured with immunoSEQ multiplex PCR; TCRdb has only the in-frame clones, and not every one. The data show 35,000 to 45,000 clones, approximately 80% seen once. Their antigens are not known. The sample was memory CD4+ T cells from PBMCs, cultured in vitro. These receptors all come from an adult with COVID-19.

This clone was picked up a small number of times. The rearrangement uses TRBV27 and TRBJ1-1; D not certain. V dropped 5 bases and J dropped 7 bases, with 8 bases sitting between them. The CDR3 is made up of 11 amino acids. From germline, CDR1 is MNHEY and CDR2 SMNVEV (reference sequence). The CDR3: CASSPYIEAFF. DNA for the CDR3: TGTGCCAGCAGTCCATATATTGAAGCTTTCTTT.

The chain uses TRBV7-2 and TRBJ2-7, with 7 bases that match TRBD2. Germline trimming cut 1 base from V and 3 bases from J; bases unmatched to any gene: 6. Looked up from germline, CDR1 is SGHTA and CDR2 is FQGNSA. This CDR3 region has 15 residues. Here the CDR3 reads CASSLDGGGGYEQYF. The CDR3 DNA reads TGTGCCAGCAGCTTAGATGGGGGGGGTGGCTACGAGCAGTACTTC.

CDR3 coding DNA: TGTGCCAGCAGCCAATGGGACAGCCTACAAGAGACCCAGTACTTC. Its protein product is CASSQWDSLQETQYF. This chain links TRBV16 with TRBJ2-5, with 7 bases lining up with TRBD1. Germline lookup yields CDR1 KGHSY and CDR2 FQNENV. V was clipped by 1 base and J by 2 bases; unmatched bases: 4. The CDR3 has 15 amino acids.

The rearrangement joins TRBV14 to TRBJ1-1; 7 nucleotides agree with TRBD1. Germline V CDR1 and CDR2: SGHDN, FVKESK. The CDR3 has 13 residues. The V segment lost 6 bases and the J segment 5 bases; nucleotides outside the gene matches: 6. The DNA of the CDR3 is TGTGCCAGCAGTAGACAGGGAACAACTGAAGCTTTCTTT. As protein: CASSRQGTTEAFF.

CDR3 nucleotide sequence: TGCGCCAGCAGCCGAGCCGGAGGACAGGCTAACTATAATTCACCCCTCCACTTT. As protein: CASSRAGGQANYNSPLHF. The rearrangement uses TRBV5-1 and TRBJ1-6, with 7 bases aligning to TRBD1. In germline, CDR1 is SGHRS, CDR2 YFSETQ. The V and J ends lost 4 bases and 3 bases, in that order; junction bases with no gene match: 13. There are 18 residues in the CDR3.

This clone was counted only a few times. V and J are TRBV15 and TRBJ2-1; 14 positions agree with TRBD2. Losses at the gene ends were 0 bases for V and 9 bases for J; bases not matched to a gene: 10. Germline loops: CDR1 LNHNV, CDR2 YYDKDF (reference sequence). The CDR3 contains 18 residues. The CDR3 loop is CATSRDRLAGGPRSEQFF. CDR3 coding DNA: TGTGCCACCAGCAGAGATAGACTAGCGGGAGGGCCGAGGTCTGAGCAGTTCTTC. The full variable domain, in which reference TRBV15 and TRBJ2-1 provide the parts outside the CDR3, is DAMVIQNPRYQVTQFGKPVTLSCSQTLNHNVMYWYQQKSSQAPKLLFHYYDKDFNNEADTPDNFQSRRPNTSFCFLDIRSPGLGDTAMYLCATSRDRLAGGPRSEQFFGPGTRLTVL.

V usage is TRBV18 and J usage is TRBJ1-4, with 9 positions matching TRBD1. The length of the CDR3 is 18 residues. CDR1 and CDR2 (germline): KGHSH, LQKENI. The V segment lost 6 bases and the J segment 3 bases; nucleotides outside the gene matches: 14. The CDR3 region is CASSRAMEQGAPNEKLFF. For the CDR3, the DNA is TGTGCCAGCTCTAGGGCCATGGAACAGGGGGCGCCTAATGAAAAACTGTTTTTT.

The chain combines TRBV7-9 with TRBJ2-7; D gene unclear. This CDR3 contains 13 residues. The V gene lost 5 bases and the J gene lost 0 bases, with 8 bases spanning the gap. CDR1 is SEHNR and CDR2 is FQNEAQ in the germline V gene (reference sequence). The CDR3 DNA reads as TGTGCCAGCAGCCCGGCCCCCTCCTACGAGCAGTACTTC. Translated, it gives CASSPAPSYEQYF.

The chain links TRBV6-5 to TRBJ2-3; 9 positions match TRBD1. This CDR3 is built from 15 residues. Unmatched junction bases numbered 8, after V lost 7 bases and J lost 3 bases. Germline CDR1 and CDR2: MNHEY and SVGAGI. The CDR3 sequence is CASTNGDRVTDTQYF. Here the CDR3 DNA reads TGTGCCAGCACTAACGGGGACAGGGTAACAGATACGCAGTATTTT.

V gene TRBV30 combines with J gene TRBJ1-2, with a possible D match to TRBD1 (5 bases). The V gene lost 4 bases and the J gene lost 5 bases, with 20 bases spanning the gap. Germline V gene data show CDR1 as GTSNPN and CDR2 as SVGIG (reference sequence). The length of the CDR3 is 15 residues. CDR3 region: CAWTPGGWAGYGYTF. DNA for the CDR3: TGTGCCTGGACCCCCGGAGGGTGGGCAGGGTATGGCTACACCTTC.

The chain employs TRBV5-1 and TRBJ1-6, with D maybe TRBD1 (5 bases). Trimming stripped 2 bases from V and 5 bases from J, with 11 bases between. Per germline, CDR1 SGHRS and CDR2 YFSETQ. The CDR3 length is 15 residues. The CDR3 DNA sequence: TGCGCCAGCAGCTTTTCCGGGACCGATAATTCACCCCTCCACTTT. This sequence encodes CASSFSGTDNSPLHF.

This clone was counted a single time. The sample holds other DNA sequences that translate to the same CDR3. The chain joins TRBV5-4 to TRBJ2-6; TRBD2 matches at 9 bases. The germline CDR1 and CDR2 sequences are SGHNT and YYREEE (reference sequence). V trimming: 4 bases; J trimming: 0 bases; junction bases outside the gene matches: 8. The CDR3 sequence is 18 residues long. CDR3 in amino acids: CASSTPSGASSGANVLTF. The CDR3 DNA is TGTGCCAGCAGCACACCTAGCGGGGCGAGCTCTGGGGCCAACGTCCTGACTTTC.

The genes are TRBV7-2 and TRBJ2-2; 7 positions match TRBD1. The CDR3 extends over 14 amino acids. J lost 7 bases, V lost 6 bases, and 8 bases had no gene match. Germline V gene lookup returns CDR1 SGHTA and CDR2 FQGNSA. This chain's CDR3 is CASSPSTGVGELFF. CDR3 bases: TGTGCCAGCAGTCCTTCTACAGGGGTCGGGGAGCTGTTTTTT.

This clone was observed a few times. The genes are TRBV7-2 and TRBJ2-3; 9 positions match TRBD2. This CDR3 spans 15 amino acids. The V gene's germline CDR1 is SGHTA and CDR2 FQGNSA. Trimming took 5 bases from V and 3 from J; bases not matched to a gene: 6. CDR3 in amino acids: CASSTRSGRTDTQYF. CDR3 nucleotide sequence: TGTGCCAGCAGCACCAGGAGCGGGAGGACAGATACGCAGTATTTT.

The gene calls are TRBV7-3 and TRBJ2-1; D is unclear. Germline CDR1 SGHTA, CDR2 FQGTGA. The CDR3 contains 16 residues. Trimming pared 2 bases from V and 0 bases from J, leaving 11 bases between. The CDR3: CASSLLGPSSYNEQFF. The CDR3 DNA is TGTGCCAGCAGCTTATTAGGGCCCAGCTCCTACAATGAGCAGTTCTTC.

The chain uses TRBV24-1 and TRBJ2-7; 9 nucleotides line up with TRBD1. Trimming removed 5 bases from V and 6 bases from J; junction bases left unmatched: 10. The length of the CDR3 is 15 residues. Germline V gene sequence: CDR1 KGHDR, CDR2 SFDVKD. The CDR3 is CATSAPGTGRFEQYF. In nucleotides, the CDR3 is TGTGCCACCAGTGCCCCGGGGACAGGGCGGTTCGAGCAGTACTTC.

In this sample, this clone turned up a few times. The chain is built from TRBV28 and TRBJ2-7; D is perhaps TRBD1 (6 bases). V was shortened by 7 bases and J by 6 bases, with 16 bases between the two germline ends. The CDR3 is 13 amino acids. Germline V gene sequence: CDR1 MDHEN, CDR2 SYDVKM. The DNA for the CDR3 is TGTGCCAGCAAAGGGACACTCACTCTCGAGCAGTACTTC. Amino acids: CASKGTLTLEQYF.

The V gene is TRBV5-4, the J gene TRBJ2-5; TRBD1 agrees at 9 bases. Losses at the gene ends were 2 bases for V and 6 bases for J; bases not matched to a gene: 2. Germline V gene sequence: CDR1 SGHNT, CDR2 YYREEE (reference sequence). The CDR3 totals 13 residues. CDR3 in amino acids: CASSLQGAKTQYF. The CDR3 DNA is TGTGCCAGCAGCTTACAGGGGGCGAAGACCCAGTACTTC.

This clone occurred once. CDR3 in DNA: TGTGCCAGCAGCCAAGAATTTTTGGGGGGTTGCGTCTACGAGCAGTACTTC. This encodes CASSQEFLGGCVYEQYF. This chain links TRBV3-1 (or the pseudogene TRBV3-2) with TRBJ2-7; a weak D match, TRBD2 (6 bases). The germline V gene encodes CDR1 LGHDT and CDR2 YNNKEL (reference sequence). The CDR3 runs 17 residues. V lost 0 bases, J lost 3 bases, and 18 bases lay in between.

This clone was picked up a small number of times. CDR3 sequence: CASSRRTGGFNEQFF. CDR3 nucleotides: TGTGCCAGCTCACGGCGGACAGGGGGCTTTAATGAGCAGTTCTTC. V and J are TRBV18 and TRBJ2-1, with 11 bases lining up with TRBD1. The CDR3 consists of 15 residues. J lost 7 bases, V lost 4 bases, and 6 bases had no gene match. In germline, CDR1 is KGHSH, CDR2 LQKENI.

In its sample, this clone was seen a few times. The V call is TRBV5-1, the J call TRBJ2-2; perhaps D is TRBD1 or TRBD2 (5 bases each). The germline V and J ends were trimmed by 4 bases and 5 bases, with 15 bases remaining between them. Germline V lookup: CDR1 SGHRS, CDR2 YFSETQ. The CDR3 is 15 residues long. CDR3 DNA sequence: TGCGCCAGCAGCCCCGGGGCAGGGAATACCGGGGAGCTGTTTTTT. Protein: CASSPGAGNTGELFF.

The chain recombines TRBV6-5 with TRBJ1-1; D is unclear. Germline values: CDR1 MNHEY, CDR2 SVGAGI. Trimming took 0 bases from V and 0 from J, leaving 8 bases between them. The CDR3 runs to 15 residues. CDR3 sequence (DNA): TGTGCCAGCAGTTACTCGCGGGTAATGAACACTGAAGCTTTCTTT. Translating gives CASSYSRVMNTEAFF.